This entry lists 8 T cell receptor beta chains sequenced from one sample in a study of T-cell reconstitution after alpha-beta-depleted transplantation in children. During its preparation, the TCRbeta library received unique molecular identifiers. TCRdb itself ran the PCR reads through MiXCR, one entry per CDR3 protein. The data contain fewer than 400,000 distinct CDR3 sequences, around 21% of them seen just once; the ten biggest clones take up around 4%. Material: PBMCs from the stem cell graft donor, obtained from the stem cell graft. These receptor sequences come from a human donor who donated a stem cell graft to a child with acute myeloid leukemia.

This clonotype was counted many times. The chain employs TRBV27 and TRBJ2-3, with D unclear. Germline lookup yields CDR1 MNHEY and CDR2 SMNVEV (reference sequence). Between the trimmed V and J ends, which lost 1 base and 3 bases, there was a span of 8 bases. This CDR3 is 14 amino acids long. The CDR3 sequence: CASSLFWETDTQYF. CDR3 sequence (DNA): TGTGCCAGCAGTTTATTTTGGGAAACAGATACGCAGTATTTT.

The gene calls are TRBV12-3 or TRBV12-4 and TRBJ2-1, with TRBD2 matching 9 bases. Losses at the gene ends were 6 bases for V and 7 bases for J; bases not matched to a gene: 10. The CDR3 has 15 residues. The CDR3, as DNA: TGTGCCAGCAGCCCTAGCGGGATCGCGGGGAATGAGCAGTTCTTC. It encodes CASSPSGIAGNEQFF.

This clonotype was seen at least ten times. The chain employs TRBV5-1 and TRBJ2-1; 7 bases match TRBD2. V shed 0 bases, J shed 9 bases, and the junction held 6 bases outside the gene matches. Germline V gives CDR1 SGHRS, CDR2 YFSETQ. CDR3 length: 14 amino acids. CDR3 residues: CASSLGRTRFEQFF. CDR3 coding DNA: TGCGCCAGCAGCTTGGGGCGGACTAGATTTGAGCAGTTCTTC.

CDR3 protein: CASSFAGVNEQFF. As DNA, the CDR3 is TGTGCCAGCAGTTTTGCGGGAGTCAATGAGCAGTTCTTC. This chain connects TRBV12-3 or TRBV12-4 to TRBJ2-1; 7 bases map to TRBD2. The CDR3 runs 13 residues. J lost 6 bases, V lost 3 bases, and 2 bases had no gene match.

V and J are TRBV6-2 or TRBV6-3 and TRBJ2-5; possible D gene TRBD2, 6 bases. This CDR3 spans 12 amino acids. With 6 bases removed from V and 5 bases from J, the gap between germline ends came to 10 bases. Germline V gives CDR1 MNHEY, CDR2 SVGEGT. This CDR3 is CASSPGVETQYF. The CDR3 nucleotides are TGTGCCAGCAGCCCGGGAGTCGAGACCCAGTACTTC.

The sample holds many counts of this clonotype. The rearrangement joins TRBV7-3 to TRBJ2-1, with TRBD2 as a possible D gene (7 bases). Germline V gives CDR1 SGHTA, CDR2 FQGTGA. The CDR3 is made up of 13 amino acids. Trimming removed 2 bases from V and 9 bases from J, with 11 bases in between. The chain's CDR3 is CASSLVRGGEQFF. The CDR3 coding sequence is TGTGCCAGCAGCTTAGTGAGGGGGGGTGAGCAGTTCTTC.

This clonotype was seen more than once but under ten times. This chain connects TRBV7-9 to TRBJ2-7; the match to TRBD1 covers 8 bases. The length of the CDR3 is 13 residues. CDR1 is SEHNR and CDR2 is FQNEAQ in the germline V gene (reference sequence). The ends lost 7 bases at V and 3 bases at J; junction bases unmatched: 5. In DNA form, the CDR3 reads TGTGCCAGCAACCGAGGACAGGGCTACGAGCAGTACTTC. It translates to CASNRGQGYEQYF.

This clonotype was seen at least ten times. The rearrangement links TRBV12-3 or TRBV12-4 to TRBJ2-1; D possibly corresponds to TRBD1 (5 bases). This CDR3 contains 15 residues. The germline V and J ends were trimmed by 2 bases and 0 bases, with 8 bases remaining between them. CDR3 region: CASSLQGSSYNEQFF. The DNA for the CDR3 is TGTGCCAGCAGTTTACAGGGAAGCTCCTACAATGAGCAGTTCTTC.